This T cell receptor (beta chain) stems from a study of T cells in Graves' hyperthyroidism and ophthalmopathy. The study, taken as a whole, reports: A model using 13 V-J features told ophthalmopathy apart from stable hyperthyroidism.

Pregnant or lactating patients were excluded, as were those with uncontrolled infection or other autoimmune disease. Clinical symptoms, serum thyroxine and TRAb, thyroid ultrasound and orbital computed tomography together formed the diagnostic basis. This clonotype was detected only a few times. The antigen is undetermined. The TCR beta CDR3 regions underwent amplification using RNA transcripts as the source. The HTBI primer set served for first-round RT-PCR of the TCR CDR3. MiXCR was run by TCRdb on the multiplex PCR reads, yielding one entry per CDR3 protein. The sample carries 470,000 or so distinct CDR3 sequences, less than 25% recorded once. Germline V gene lookup returns CDR1 LNHDA and CDR2 SQIVND (reference sequence). The V segment lost 5 bases and the J segment 8 bases; nucleotides outside the gene matches: 18. CDR3 length: 17 residues.

This TCR derives from a man aged 18 to 29 with Graves' hyperthyroidism. Source material: blood. The rearrangement uses TRBV19 and TRBJ1-2; 9 bases fit TRBD1. CDR3 loop: CASSSIRTGDISLGYTF. CDR3 sequence (DNA): TGTGCCAGTAGTTCAATCCGGACAGGGGACATCTCTTTGGGCTACACCTTC. The full variable domain, with the rest looked up from reference TRBV19 and TRBJ1-2, is DGGITQSPKYLFRKEGQNVTLSCEQNLNHDAMYWYRQDPGQGLRLIYYSQIVNDFQKGDIAEGYSVSREKKESFPLTVTSAQKNPTAFYLCASSSIRTGDISLGYTFGSGTRLTVV.